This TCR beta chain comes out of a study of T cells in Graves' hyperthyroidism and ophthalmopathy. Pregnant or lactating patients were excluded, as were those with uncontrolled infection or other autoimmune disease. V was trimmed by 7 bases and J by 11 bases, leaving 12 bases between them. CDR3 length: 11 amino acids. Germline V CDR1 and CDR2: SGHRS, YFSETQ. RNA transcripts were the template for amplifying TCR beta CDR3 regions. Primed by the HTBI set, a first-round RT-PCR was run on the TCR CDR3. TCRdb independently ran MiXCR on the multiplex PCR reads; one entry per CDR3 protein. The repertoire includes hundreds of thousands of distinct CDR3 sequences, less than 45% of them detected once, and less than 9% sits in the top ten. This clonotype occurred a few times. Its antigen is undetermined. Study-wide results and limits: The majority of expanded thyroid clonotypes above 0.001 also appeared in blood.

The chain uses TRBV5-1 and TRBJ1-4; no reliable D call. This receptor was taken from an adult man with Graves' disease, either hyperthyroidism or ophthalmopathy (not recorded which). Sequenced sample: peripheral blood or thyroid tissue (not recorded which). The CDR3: CASSPGDKLFF. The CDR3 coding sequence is TGCGCCAGCTCTCCCGGCGACAAACTGTTTTTT.